This T cell receptor beta chain was identified in a study of spatial heterogeneity in lung cancer. On each TCR cDNA molecule, a unique molecular identifier was present. TCRdb reprocessed the 5' RACE reads with MiXCR, giving one entry per CDR3 protein. The repertoire consists of several thousand distinct CDR3 sequences, with roughly 8% occurring once and the leading ten covering roughly a third. V trimming: 5 bases; J trimming: 4 bases; junction bases outside the gene matches: 17. This CDR3 contains 20 residues. The germline gives CDR1 MDHEN, CDR2 SYDVKM. The study's findings and limits: It was found that expanded intratumoral alpha and beta TCR counts tracked tumor mutation counts. Of the expanded TCRs, ubiquitous and regional counts tracked the counts of ubiquitous and regional nonsynonymous mutations, respectively.

The table lists this clonotype with many counts. Its antigen is not identified. The time point was: sample taken at primary tumor resection. The sequenced material consisted of unsorted whole RNA from tumor, nontumor lung or frozen PBMC. The source material was lung tumor tissue, sampled at surgery. The V and J genes are TRBV28 and TRBJ2-6; 10 bases match TRBD1. This receptor was identified in a female donor with early-stage non-small cell lung cancer. The CDR3, as DNA: TGTGCCAGCAGTCCTGTAATCCCCGGGACAGGGGACGACGGGGCCAACGTCCTGACTTTC. Amino acids: CASSPVIPGTGDDGANVLTF.